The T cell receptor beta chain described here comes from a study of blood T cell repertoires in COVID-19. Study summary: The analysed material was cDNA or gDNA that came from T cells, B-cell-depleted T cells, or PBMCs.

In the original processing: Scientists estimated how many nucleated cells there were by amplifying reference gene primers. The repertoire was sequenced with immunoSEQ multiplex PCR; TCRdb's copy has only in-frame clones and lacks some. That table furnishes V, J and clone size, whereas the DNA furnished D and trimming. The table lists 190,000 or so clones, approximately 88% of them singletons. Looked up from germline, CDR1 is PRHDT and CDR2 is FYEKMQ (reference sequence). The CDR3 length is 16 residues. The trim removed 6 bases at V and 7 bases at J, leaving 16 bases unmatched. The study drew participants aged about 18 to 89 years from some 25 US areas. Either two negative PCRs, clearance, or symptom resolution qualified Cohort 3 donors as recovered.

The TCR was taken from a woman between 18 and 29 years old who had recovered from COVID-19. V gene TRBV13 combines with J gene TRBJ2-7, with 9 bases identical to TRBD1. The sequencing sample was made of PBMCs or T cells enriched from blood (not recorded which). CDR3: CASRPTRGQGAGEQYF. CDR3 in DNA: TGTGCCAGCAGACCAACCAGGGGACAGGGAGCGGGGGAGCAGTACTTC.